Here is one T cell receptor (beta chain) with its context. The entry originates in a study of shared clonotypes between healthy human individuals. Overall study: Per donor, three plates held CD4 naive cells, three held CD4 memory, two held CD8 naive and one held CD8 memory.

CDR1 and CDR2 from the germline V gene are MNHNS and SASEGT. With 0 bases removed from V and 1 base from J, the gap between germline ends came to 10 bases. There are 15 residues in the CDR3. Assay used: immunoSEQ multiplex PCR; TCRdb lists only in-frame clones, some missing. The sample contains about a million clones, 60% to 80% of which appear only once. Subsets obtained from CD4+ cells comprised CD45RA+ naive and CD45RA-negative memory cells. The source material was memory CD4+ T cells from PBMCs. Described subset: CD45RA-negative fraction. The chain couples TRBV6-1 to TRBJ2-7; a weak D match, TRBD1 (6 bases). The receptor comes from a man between 18 and 35 years old in good health. Some clones in this sample may be carry-over from other donors' samples. The CDR3 loop reads CASSEAGHQSYEQYF. CDR3 DNA sequence: TGTGCCAGCAGTGAAGCGGGACATCAATCCTACGAGCAGTACTTC.